The 20 T cell receptor beta chains given below trace back to one sample, sequenced in a study of beta chain features in type 1 diabetes (dated by TCRdb to 2016 to 2019). To prepare the library, the immunoSEQ multiplex PCR assay was applied. The High Capacity cDNA Reverse Transcription Kit was used to reverse transcribe all of the isolated RNA, meaning that expressed TCRB transcripts were what got sequenced. Here the immuneACCESS table is served through TCRdb, limited to in-frame sequences with V and J called. Missing clones are a known gap in these copies; in checked studies unresolved V genes cover under half, and the rest lacks a known reason. The sample table contains 680,000 or so clones; only one count was recorded for roughly 13% of them. The top ten clones comprise 0.02% to 0.025% of the sample. Overall study outcomes, separate from this receptor: Type 1 diabetes patients showed a moderate but significant shortening of TCRB CDR3 length in all four CD4+ subsets.

No antigen has been assigned to these receptors. Sequenced input: naive CD4+ T cells from blood. Interpreted using the paper, the cell subset or site label stands for: true naive CD4+ T cells. The receptors stem from a man younger than 30 with type 1 diabetes.

This chain links TRBV6-1 with TRBJ2-4; a weak D match, TRBD2 (6 bases). Germline V gives CDR1 MNHNS, CDR2 SASEGT. The CDR3 extends over 14 amino acids. Deletions cut 5 bases from V and 8 bases from J, with 16 bases between. The CDR3 loop reads CASSIDGPGDIQYF. CDR3 sequence (DNA): TGTGCCAGCAGTATCGACGGCCCGGGGGACATTCAGTACTTC.

The rearrangement links TRBV7-2 to TRBJ1-5; 7 bases line up with TRBD1. Germline CDR1 and CDR2: SGHTA and FQGNSA. With 2 bases clipped from V and 7 bases from J, the junction kept 2 bases outside the gene matches. This CDR3 contains 13 residues. The DNA of the CDR3 is TGTGCCAGCAGCTTAACAGGGGTGCAGCCCCAGCATTTT. Translated, it gives CASSLTGVQPQHF.

The chain couples TRBV7-9 to TRBJ2-1; 9 nucleotides match TRBD2. CDR1 SEHNR and CDR2 FQNEAQ come from the germline V gene (reference sequence). The V gene end was trimmed by 5 bases and the J gene end by 3 bases; junction bases not matched to a gene: 14. The CDR3 runs 18 residues. DNA of the CDR3: TGTGCCAGCAGCCCCGCTGGGACCCTAGCGGGGCACTACAATGAGCAGTTCTTC. It is translated as CASSPAGTLAGHYNEQFF.

This clone was picked up a small number of times. At the DNA level, this CDR3 is encoded by other sequences in the same sample as well. The rearrangement joins TRBV29-1 to TRBJ1-1; tentatively, D is TRBD1 (6 bases). From germline, CDR1 is SQVTM and CDR2 ANQGSEA. This CDR3 is built from 12 residues. V gave up 5 bases and J gave up 5 bases, with 12 bases separating them. CDR3 DNA sequence: TGCAGCGTTCGGGGGGGCGAGACTGAAGCTTTCTTT. It specifies CSVRGGETEAFF.

This clone turned up a few times. The chain joins TRBV28 to TRBJ2-1; weak D call: TRBD2 (7 bases). There are 16 residues in the CDR3. Germline V lookup: CDR1 MDHEN, CDR2 SYDVKM. The V end was cut by 7 bases, the J end by 3 bases, with 19 bases between. CDR3 protein: CASTTAGASVYNEQFF. For the CDR3, the DNA is TGTGCCAGCACCACGGCGGGGGCCTCGGTCTACAATGAGCAGTTCTTC.

This clone was counted a few times. The chain joins TRBV2 to TRBJ1-6; tentatively, D is TRBD1 (5 bases). CDR1 SNHLY and CDR2 FYNNEI come from the germline V gene. The CDR3 loop spans 14 amino acids. Trimming cost V 8 bases and J 8 bases, with 16 bases left between them. This chain's CDR3 is CASSEGLEYSPLHF. CDR3 sequence (DNA): TGTGCCAGCTCCGAGGGGTTGGAATATTCACCCCTCCACTTT. Combining the CDR3 with reference TRBV2 and TRBJ1-6 gives the whole variable domain EPEVTQTPSHQVTQMGQEVILRCVPISNHLYFYWYRQILGQKVEFLVSFYNNEISEKSEIFDDQFSVERPDGSNFTLKIRSTKLEDSAMYFCASSEGLEYSPLHFGNGTRLTVT.

Details on this clone: The same CDR3 arises from other DNA sequences in this sample as well. The chain is built from TRBV18 and TRBJ1-2, with TRBD1 matching 10 bases. Germline V gene lookup returns CDR1 KGHSH and CDR2 LQKENI. This CDR3 spans 14 amino acids. Trimming cost V 3 bases and J 2 bases; bases outside gene matches: 0. The CDR3 loop reads CASSPGQGNYGYTF. The CDR3 coding sequence is TGTGCCAGCTCACCGGGACAGGGGAACTATGGCTACACCTTC.

CDR3 loop: CASSFVPAGDTGELFF. CDR3 coding DNA: TGCGCCAGCAGCTTCGTTCCCGCCGGGGACACCGGGGAGCTGTTTTTT. The chain combines TRBV5-1 with TRBJ2-2; TRBD2 is a possible D gene (5 bases). V was clipped by 2 bases and J by 3 bases, with 14 bases between them. CDR1 is SGHRS, CDR2 YFSETQ, per germline. This CDR3 spans 16 amino acids.

In this sample, this clone turned up a few times. The rearrangement links TRBV7-9 to TRBJ1-1; D is perhaps TRBD1 (6 bases). The V end lost 4 bases, the J end lost 1 base, and 10 bases lay between the germline ends. CDR1 is SEHNR, CDR2 FQNEAQ, per germline (reference sequence). The CDR3 has 14 amino acids. The CDR3: CASSSLQGNTEAFF. The CDR3 DNA reads TGTGCCAGCAGCTCCTTACAGGGGAACACTGAAGCTTTCTTT.

This clone has a handful of counts. The rearrangement links TRBV6-1 to TRBJ1-2, with D unresolved. CDR3 size: 14 residues. The germline CDR1 and CDR2 sequences are MNHNS and SASEGT. The CDR3 bases are TGTGCTCTTAGCGAGCAGGCGAATTACTATGGCTACACCTTC. Its protein is CALSEQANYYGYTF.

The rearrangement joins TRBV18 to TRBJ2-5; D uncertain. Deletions cut 0 bases from V and 4 bases from J, with 6 bases between. Germline lookup yields CDR1 KGHSH and CDR2 LQKENI. The CDR3 runs to 13 residues. Here the CDR3 reads CASSPPVAETQYF. CDR3 nucleotides: TGTGCCAGCTCACCACCTGTGGCAGAGACCCAGTACTTC.

This clone was detected a few times. The V and J genes are TRBV30 and TRBJ1-5; perhaps TRBD1 as D (6 bases). Germline CDR1 GTSNPN, CDR2 SVGIG (reference sequence). CDR3 size: 16 residues. V lost 2 bases and J lost 0, with 14 bases in between. CDR3 in amino acids: CAWSHGGGFSNQPQHF. The CDR3 region has the DNA TGTGCCTGGAGTCATGGGGGGGGCTTTAGCAATCAGCCCCAGCATTTT.

This clone appeared a few times. J is TRBJ2-5 and V is TRBV5-1; perhaps TRBD2 as D (5 bases). V was trimmed by 5 bases and J by 5 bases, leaving 16 bases between them. The CDR3 totals 14 residues. From germline, CDR1 is SGHRS and CDR2 YFSETQ. The CDR3 region has the DNA TGCGCCAGCAGGAGTGCAGGCTGGAGGGAGACCCAGTACTTC. Translating it yields CASRSAGWRETQYF.

This clone was recorded a few times. This chain links TRBV30 with TRBJ1-6, with a possible D match to TRBD1 (5 bases). Germline V gives CDR1 GTSNPN, CDR2 SVGIG (reference sequence). The CDR3 spans 12 residues. V lost 4 bases to trimming and J lost 8 bases, with 9 bases between them. The CDR3 sequence: CAWIRGDSPLHF. CDR3 sequence (DNA): TGTGCCTGGATCCGGGGGGATTCACCCCTCCACTTT.

The chain employs TRBV29-1 and TRBJ1-1, with TRBD1 matching 7 bases. The CDR3 runs to 15 residues. J gave up 2 bases and V 0 bases, and 6 bases lay outside the gene matches. The germline V gene has CDR1 SQVTM and CDR2 ANQGSEA. CDR3 amino acids: CSVEERPGGNTEAFF. CDR3 DNA: TGCAGCGTTGAAGAGCGCCCAGGGGGAAACACTGAAGCTTTCTTT.

With respect to this clone: An end of the junction does not agree with germline; a read error may underlie this. J is TRBJ2-1 and V is TRBV7-7; D not certain. The length of the CDR3 is 16 residues. CDR1 is SSHAT and CDR2 is FNYEAQ in the germline V gene (reference sequence). The CDR3 here is CASSLGSPVGYNEQFF. The CDR3 DNA follows: TGTGCTAGCAGCTTAGGGTCCCCGGTCGGCTACAATGAGCAGTTCTTC.

V is TRBV2 and J is TRBJ2-3; 12 bases are shared with TRBD2. After removal of 2 bases from V and 1 base from J, the junction contained 7 bases not matched to a gene. The CDR3 runs to 18 residues. Germline V lookup: CDR1 SNHLY, CDR2 FYNNEI. CDR3 loop: CASSEYRSSGGGTDTQYF. Here the CDR3 DNA reads TGTGCCAGCAGTGAATATCGGTCTAGCGGGGGGGGCACAGATACGCAGTATTTT.

This clone was observed a handful of times. J is TRBJ2-7 and V is TRBV7-8; D uncertain. Germline V gives CDR1 SGHVS, CDR2 FQNEAQ. This CDR3 is 14 amino acids long. V lost 4 bases to trimming and J lost 0 bases, with 10 bases between them. CDR3 DNA: TGTGCCAGCAGCTACCGACCGACCTCCTACGAGCAGTACTTC. As protein: CASSYRPTSYEQYF.

This clone was found a few times. V is TRBV5-6 and J is TRBJ1-6; D call uncertain. Trimming took 0 bases from V and 7 from J, leaving 17 bases between them. This CDR3 contains 17 residues. Germline lookup yields CDR1 SGHDT and CDR2 YYEEEE. The CDR3: CASSLETGPRLNSPLHF. The CDR3 nucleotides are TGTGCCAGCAGCTTGGAAACCGGACCGAGATTAAATTCACCCCTCCACTTT.

The V gene is TRBV5-1, the J gene TRBJ2-3; D is ambiguous. In germline, CDR1 is SGHRS, CDR2 YFSETQ. The ends were cut back, 10 bases at V and 5 bases at J, with 17 bases in the middle. CDR3 length: 13 amino acids. In DNA, the CDR3 is TGCGCCGGATCAATGTCGGTCGGAGATACGCAGTATTTT. Protein sequence: CAGSMSVGDTQYF.